The 21 T cell receptor beta chains listed next were all sequenced from one sample in a study of T cells in Graves' hyperthyroidism and ophthalmopathy. TCR beta CDR3 region amplification was performed from RNA transcripts. In the first-round RT-PCR of the TCR CDR3, the HTBI primer set was used. TCRdb re-analysed the multiplex PCR reads in MiXCR, keeping a single row per CDR3 protein. Counted here are 620,000 or so distinct CDR3 sequences, approximately 15% occurring once; the ten biggest clones make up approximately 12%. The sequenced sample consisted of blood. These receptors were obtained from a woman aged 45 to 65 with Graves' ophthalmopathy.

This clonotype has just a few counts. The chain couples TRBV29-1 to TRBJ2-7; a weak D match, TRBD1 (5 bases). V lost 4 bases, J lost 4 bases, and 11 bases lay in between. Germline values: CDR1 SQVTM, CDR2 ANQGSEA. The length of the CDR3 is 12 residues. The CDR3 DNA follows: TGCAGCGTTGGACAGACCCCATACGAGCAGTACTTC. Amino acids: CSVGQTPYEQYF.

This chain connects TRBV9 to TRBJ2-2; D remains ambiguous. Looked up from germline, CDR1 is SGDLS and CDR2 is YYNGEE. Trimming left V 0 bases short and J 4 bases short, with 10 bases between. The CDR3 sequence is 15 residues long. The CDR3 protein is CASSVVGIGTGELFF. The DNA of the CDR3 is TGTGCCAGCAGCGTAGTAGGGATCGGCACCGGGGAGCTGTTTTTT. Full variable domain (outside the CDR3, taken from reference TRBV9 and TRBJ2-2): DSGVTQTPKHLITATGQRVTLRCSPRSGDLSVYWYQQSLDQGLQFLIQYYNGEERAKGNILERFSAQQFPDLHSELNLSSLELGDSALYFCASSVVGIGTGELFFGEGSRLTVL.

This clonotype was counted once. This clone may be a read error of a much larger clone one base away. V and J are TRBV7-9 and TRBJ2-5; no firm D call. The CDR3 loop spans 16 amino acids. The V gene's germline CDR1 is SEHNR and CDR2 FQNEAQ (reference sequence). V gave up 3 bases and J gave up 1 base, with 15 bases separating them. CDR3 nucleotide sequence: TGTGCCAGCAGCTTTAGTGAGTTAGTGGTCCAAGAGACCCAGTACTTC. It codes for CASSFSELVVQETQYF.

This clonotype was recorded many times. This chain joins TRBV28 and TRBJ2-7; 7 bases line up with TRBD1. Germline V lookup: CDR1 MDHEN, CDR2 SYDVKM. CDR3 length equals 14 residues. V was pared by 2 bases and J by 3 bases, with 4 bases of the junction left unmatched. CDR3 region: CASSLTRTGYEQYF. DNA of the CDR3: TGTGCCAGCAGTTTAACCCGGACAGGCTACGAGCAGTACTTC.

This clonotype was seen many times. The chain's CDR3 is CASSPGGSSYNEQFF. The CDR3 nucleotides read TGTGCCAGCTCACCAGGGGGGAGCTCCTACAATGAGCAGTTCTTC. The chain couples TRBV7-2 to TRBJ2-1; tentative D call: TRBD1 (7 bases). Per germline, CDR1 SGHTA and CDR2 FQGNSA. The CDR3 loop spans 15 amino acids. V was clipped by 8 bases and J by 0 bases, with 14 bases between them.

V gene TRBV19 combines with J gene TRBJ2-7; 9 nucleotides line up with TRBD2. V lost 11 bases, J lost 0 bases, and 14 bases stayed unmatched. Looked up from germline, CDR1 is LNHDA and CDR2 is SQIVND (reference sequence). The length of the CDR3 is 16 residues. CDR3 nucleotide sequence: TGTGCCGGAAAAGCGGGAGGAACCCTGGCCTCCTACGAGCAGTACTTC. Translated: CAGKAGGTLASYEQYF.

This clonotype has a count of ten or more. The V gene is TRBV11-2, the J gene TRBJ2-1, with D possibly matching TRBD2 (6 bases). The CDR3 is 13 residues long. Germline CDR1 SGHAT, CDR2 FQNNGV. The V gene lost 4 bases and the J gene lost 7 bases, with 11 bases spanning the gap. In DNA, the CDR3 is TGTGCCAGCAGCTGGGTGGAGGGGAATGAGCAGTTCTTC. Protein sequence: CASSWVEGNEQFF.

To note about this clonotype: A much bigger clone sits one base away, suggesting this may be a read error. The rearrangement links TRBV5-1 to TRBJ2-1; TRBD1 aligns across 9 bases. Germline CDR1 reads SGHRS; CDR2 reads YFSETQ. V gave up 9 bases and J gave up 7 bases; unmatched junction bases: 17. This CDR3 contains 16 residues. CDR3 coding DNA: TGCGCCAACAGTCCTGGGACAGGGATGAAGTGGAATGAGCAGTTCTTC. It codes for CANSPGTGMKWNEQFF.

This clonotype has ten or more counts. This chain connects TRBV7-9 to TRBJ2-1; D is possibly TRBD1 (6 bases). The CDR3 is 15 amino acids. Germline CDR1 reads SEHNR; CDR2 reads FQNEAQ (reference sequence). Trimming stripped 1 base from V and 6 bases from J, with 13 bases between. The CDR3 DNA reads as TGTGCCAGCAGCTTAGATGGGGGCGTAGGCAATGAGCAGTTCTTC. This sequence encodes CASSLDGGVGNEQFF.

At least ten counts were recorded for this clonotype. The V and J genes are TRBV11-2 and TRBJ1-6; D call uncertain. Germline V gene lookup returns CDR1 SGHAT and CDR2 FQNNGV. This CDR3 region has 16 residues. Trimming took 0 bases from V and 6 from J, leaving 12 bases between them. This CDR3 reads CASSLDRPGLNSPLHF. The CDR3 DNA reads TGTGCCAGCAGCTTAGATAGGCCAGGTCTTAATTCACCCCTCCACTTT.

For this clonotype: A read error is possible here, since a much larger clone lies one base away. The chain combines TRBV24-1 with TRBJ2-1; 7 nucleotides align to TRBD2. CDR3 length equals 15 residues. Germline CDR1 and CDR2: KGHDR and SFDVKD. The CDR3 DNA reads TGTGCCACCAGTGATTTGGCCCTTCCTAGCGGAAAGCAGTCCTTC. Its translation: CATSDLALPSGKQSF.

The genes are TRBV6-2 or TRBV6-3 and TRBJ1-5, with D maybe TRBD1 (5 bases). This CDR3 contains 14 residues. The V end was cut by 3 bases, the J end by 3 bases, with 9 bases between. The germline V gene has CDR1 MNHEY and CDR2 SVGEGT. CDR3 in amino acids: CASSYGGHNQPQHF. The CDR3 DNA follows: TGTGCCAGCAGTTATGGGGGTCACAATCAGCCCCAGCATTTT.

The chain couples TRBV19 to TRBJ2-3, with D perhaps TRBD1 (6 bases). V lost 5 bases and J lost 6, with 15 bases in between. Germline V CDR1 and CDR2: LNHDA, SQIVND (reference sequence). The CDR3 has 14 residues. The CDR3 loop reads CASSFLNRVDTQYF. DNA for the CDR3: TGTGCCAGTAGTTTCCTCAACAGGGTTGATACGCAGTATTTT.

This clonotype was observed a handful of times. The DNA for the CDR3 is TGCGCCAGCAGCCAAGACACGGGGACCCCCTACGAGCAGTACTTC. Its protein product is CASSQDTGTPYEQYF. The rearrangement joins TRBV4-1 to TRBJ2-7; either TRBD1 or TRBD2 may fit D (5 bases each). V was shortened by 0 bases and J by 2 bases, with 11 bases between the two germline ends. Germline V lookup: CDR1 MGHRA, CDR2 YSYEKL. CDR3 length: 15 amino acids.

This clonotype appeared a few times. The CDR3 nucleotides read TGCAGCGCCCCTCGGACAGTCAGGAACACTGAAGCTTTCTTT. It translates to CSAPRTVRNTEAFF. V is TRBV29-1 and J is TRBJ1-1; D might be TRBD1 (6 bases). The CDR3 extends over 14 amino acids. CDR1 SQVTM and CDR2 ANQGSEA come from the germline V gene. The V end lost 7 bases, the J end lost 1 base, and 16 bases lay between the germline ends.

The table lists this clonotype with many counts. This chain connects TRBV7-9 to TRBJ1-1; D remains unclear. The CDR3 runs to 14 residues. CDR1 is SEHNR and CDR2 is FQNEAQ in the germline V gene (reference sequence). V was trimmed by 2 bases and J by 0 bases, leaving 7 bases between them. CDR3 DNA: TGTGCCAGCAGCTTATCTCAGATGAACACTGAAGCTTTCTTT. Translating gives CASSLSQMNTEAFF.

At least ten counts were recorded for this clonotype. As DNA, the CDR3 is TGTGCCAGCAACGGAGCTCCGAACACTGAAGCTTTCTTT. It is translated as CASNGAPNTEAFF. J is TRBJ1-1 and V is TRBV6-1; D is unresolved. The CDR3 sequence is 13 residues long. Trimming shortened V by 7 bases and J by 1 base, and 10 bases separated the two germline ends. CDR1 is MNHNS, CDR2 SASEGT, per germline.

On this clonotype: A read error is likely, as this CDR3 ends without the conserved phenylalanine or tryptophan. This rearrangement joins TRBV28 to TRBJ2-1; 7 positions match TRBD2. This CDR3 region has 15 residues. J lost 5 bases, V lost 6 bases, and 10 bases had no gene match. Germline V CDR1 and CDR2: MDHEN, SYDVKM. Here the CDR3 reads CASRVLGGTNNEQFL. The CDR3, as DNA: TGTGCCAGCAGAGTCTTGGGCGGGACTAACAATGAGCAGTTCTTA.

This chain connects TRBV12-3 or TRBV12-4 to TRBJ2-5, with 8 bases identical to TRBD1. Trimming removed 7 bases from V and 7 bases from J; junction bases left unmatched: 11. The CDR3 extends over 14 amino acids. The CDR3 loop is CASTPQGASGTQYF. The CDR3 region has the DNA TGTGCCAGCACCCCTCAGGGGGCCTCGGGGACCCAGTACTTC.

There are many counts of this clonotype. The CDR3 spells CSARDSFRDRVGQPQHF. CDR3 nucleotides: TGCAGTGCTAGAGATTCGTTTAGGGACAGGGTGGGCCAGCCCCAGCATTTT. The V and J genes are TRBV20-1 and TRBJ1-5; 9 nucleotides agree with TRBD1. Germline-derived CDR1 and CDR2 are DFQATT and SNEGSKA (reference sequence). The CDR3 covers 17 residues. V was pared by 0 bases and J by 7 bases, with 13 bases of the junction left unmatched.

At least ten counts were recorded for this clonotype. This chain uses TRBV20-1 with TRBJ2-1; 7 bases fit TRBD2. The CDR3 loop spans 13 amino acids. Germline values: CDR1 DFQATT, CDR2 SNEGSKA (reference sequence). V dropped 0 bases and J dropped 8; count of bases not matched to a gene: 4. As DNA, the CDR3 is TGCAGTGCTAGAGATGGGAGGGTCGATGAGCAGTTCTTC. This sequence encodes CSARDGRVDEQFF.